This TCR beta chain was identified during a study of human T cells and chemical hapten exposure. Overall study: Sensitization involved placing 2% DPC onto a 2 cm by 2 cm region of upper inner arm skin.

Time point specified: patch test 3, about 24 weeks after DPC sensitization. Sample treatment: therapeutic diphenylcyclopropenone sensitization with weekly scalp DPC. TCRdb reprocessed the RACE reads via MiXCR and lists one record per CDR3 protein. The data hold 100,000 or so distinct CDR3 sequences, with less than 45% observed a single time. In regard to this clonotype: Its antigen is undetermined.

Study-wide findings and caveats: The immune response of these alopecia patients might not match healthy individuals'.

The J segment lost 5 bases and the V segment lost 8 bases, leaving 7 bases of the junction unmatched. The CDR3 has 14 amino acids. CDR1 and CDR2 (germline): MNHEY, SVGEGT. The rearrangement joins TRBV6-2 or TRBV6-3 to TRBJ2-3, with 10 bases matching TRBD1. This material consisted of whole blood, taken in connection with sensitization to the hapten diphenylcyclopropenone (DPC). The sequence was collected from a man aged 35 to 55 with alopecia areata. Some clones in this sample may be carry-over from other donors' samples. This CDR3 reads CASGETGGVDTQYF. The CDR3 coding sequence is TGTGCCAGCGGGGAGACAGGGGGCGTAGATACGCAGTATTTT.